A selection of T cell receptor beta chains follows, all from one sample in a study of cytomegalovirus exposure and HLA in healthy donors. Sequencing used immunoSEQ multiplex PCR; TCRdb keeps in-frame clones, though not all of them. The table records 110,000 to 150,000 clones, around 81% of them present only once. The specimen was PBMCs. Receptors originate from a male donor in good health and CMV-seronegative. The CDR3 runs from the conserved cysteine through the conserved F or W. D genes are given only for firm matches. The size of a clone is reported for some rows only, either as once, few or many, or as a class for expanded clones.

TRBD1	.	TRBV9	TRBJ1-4	CASSAHPGQAGEKLFF	TGTGCCAGCAGCGCCCACCCAGGACAGGCAGGGGAAAAACTGTTTTTT
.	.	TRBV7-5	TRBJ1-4	CARNKKGQGNEKLFF	TGTGCCAGAAACAAGAAGGGACAGGGCAATGAAAAACTGTTTTTT
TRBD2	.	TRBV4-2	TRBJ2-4	CASRGGLAGVAKNIQYF	TGTGCCAGCAGGGGGGGACTAGCGGGAGTAGCCAAAAACATTCAGTACTTC
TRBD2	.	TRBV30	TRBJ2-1	CAWSSLAGGPDEQFF	TGTGCCTGGAGTTCCCTAGCGGGAGGGCCAGATGAGCAGTTCTTC
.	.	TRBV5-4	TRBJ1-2	CASSWLGGETSGYTF	TGTGCCAGCAGCTGGCTGGGGGGGGAGACGTCTGGCTACACCTTC
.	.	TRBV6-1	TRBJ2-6	CASSDAGRVYAGANVLTF	TGTGCCAGCAGTGACGCAGGCAGGGTTTACGCTGGGGCCAACGTCCTGACTTTC
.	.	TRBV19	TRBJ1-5	CASSIEAGMGNQPQHF	TGTGCCAGTAGTATAGAGGCAGGGATGGGCAATCAGCCCCAGCATTTT
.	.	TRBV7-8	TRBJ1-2	CASSPDRYYGYTF	TGTGCCAGCAGCCCGGACAGATACTATGGCTACACCTTC
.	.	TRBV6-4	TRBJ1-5	CASSVSGASNQPQHF	TGTGCCAGCAGTGTCTCGGGGGCGAGCAATCAGCCCCAGCATTTT
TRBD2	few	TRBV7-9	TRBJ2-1	CASSLDGGSYNEQFF	TGTGCCAGCAGCTTAGATGGCGGGAGCTACAATGAGCAGTTCTTC
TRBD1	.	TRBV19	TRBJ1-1	CASRNDRGRYTEAFF	TGTGCCAGTAGGAATGACAGGGGGCGGTACACTGAAGCTTTCTTT
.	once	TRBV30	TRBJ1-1	CAWSEPPVDSGTEAFF	TGTGCCTGGAGTGAGCCGCCGGTGGATTCGGGCACTGAAGCTTTCTTT
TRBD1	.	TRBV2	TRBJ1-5	CASRNRDRYYSNQPQHF	TGTGCCAGCAGAAACCGGGACAGGTATTATAGCAATCAGCCCCAGCATTTT
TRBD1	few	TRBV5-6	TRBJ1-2	CASSSGTDYNYGYTF	TGTGCCAGCAGCTCAGGGACAGATTATAACTATGGCTACACCTTC
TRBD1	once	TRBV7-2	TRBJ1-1	CASSTRGRGLNTEAFF	TGTGCCAGCAGCACCAGGGGGCGCGGTCTGAACACTGAAGCTTTCTTT
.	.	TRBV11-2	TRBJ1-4	CASSLNSPRGIGEKLFF	TGTGCCAGCAGCTTAAATTCCCCACGGGGAATAGGCGAAAAACTGTTTTTT
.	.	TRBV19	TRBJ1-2	CASKVGGVSGYTF	TGTGCCAGTAAAGTGGGGGGAGTCAGTGGCTACACCTTC
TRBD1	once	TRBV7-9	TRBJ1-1	CASSLNRDRRAFF	TGTGCCAGCAGCCTAAACCGGGACAGGAGGGCTTTCTTT
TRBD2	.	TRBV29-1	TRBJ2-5	CSVGLARETQYF	TGCAGCGTTGGACTAGCTCGTGAGACCCAGTACTTC
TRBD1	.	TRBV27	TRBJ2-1	CASSKDRLGPNEQFF	TGTGCCAGCAGTAAGGACAGGTTGGGCCCCAATGAGCAGTTCTTC
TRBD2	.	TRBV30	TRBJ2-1	CAWSPARTSGGGEQFF	TGTGCCTGGAGTCCAGCGAGGACTAGCGGGGGCGGGGAGCAGTTCTTC
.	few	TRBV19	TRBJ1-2	CASSIPWAESYGYTF	TGTGCCAGTAGTATCCCGTGGGCAGAGAGCTATGGCTACACCTTC
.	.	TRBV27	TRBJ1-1	CASSQGLLNTEAFF	TGTGCCAGCAGTCAGGGCTTGCTGAACACTGAAGCTTTCTTT
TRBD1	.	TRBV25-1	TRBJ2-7	CASRDRGHEQYF	TGTGCCAGCAGGGACAGGGGGCACGAGCAGTACTTC
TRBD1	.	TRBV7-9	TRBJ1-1	CASKARDRLNTEAFF	TGTGCCAGCAAAGCTCGGGACAGATTGAACACTGAAGCTTTCTTT
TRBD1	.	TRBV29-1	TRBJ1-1	CSVEAPRQGLQTEAFF	TGCAGCGTTGAAGCGCCGAGACAGGGTCTACAAACTGAAGCTTTCTTT
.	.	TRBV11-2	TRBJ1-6	CASSQNLGASTLHF	TGTGCCAGCAGCCAAAATCTGGGGGCGTCCACCCTCCACTTT
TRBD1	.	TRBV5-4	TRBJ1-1	CARSLETGGMNTEAFF	TGTGCCCGCAGCTTGGAAACAGGGGGCATGAACACTGAAGCTTTCTTT
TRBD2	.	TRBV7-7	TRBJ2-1	CASSLGGSNNEQFF	TGTGCTAGCAGCTTAGGCGGGAGTAACAATGAGCAGTTCTTC
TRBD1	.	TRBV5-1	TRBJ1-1	CASSLDRGIEAFF	TGCGCCAGCAGCCTGGACAGGGGGATCGAAGCTTTCTTT
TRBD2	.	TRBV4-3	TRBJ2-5	CASSQDMTSGGHLQETQYF	TGCGCCAGCAGCCAAGATATGACTAGCGGGGGCCATCTCCAAGAGACCCAGTACTTC
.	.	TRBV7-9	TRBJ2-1	CASSLDGKRFYEQFF	TGTGCCAGCAGCTTAGACGGGAAGCGTTTCTATGAGCAGTTCTTC
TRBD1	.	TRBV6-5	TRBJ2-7	CASSRGTVGYEQYF	TGTGCCAGCAGCCGAGGGACAGTAGGCTACGAGCAGTACTTC
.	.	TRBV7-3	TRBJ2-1	CASSLAGSPKVAEQFF	TGTGCCAGCAGCTTAGCGGGATCCCCGAAGGTTGCCGAGCAGTTCTTC
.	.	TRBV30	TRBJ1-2	CAWSPHGGGRGYTF	TGTGCCTGGAGTCCACACGGGGGGGGCCGTGGCTACACCTTC
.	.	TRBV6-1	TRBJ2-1	CASSTGGHNEQFF	TGTGCCAGCAGTACCGGGGGACACAATGAGCAGTTCTTC
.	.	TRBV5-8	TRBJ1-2	CASSLVWGRNGYTF	TGTGCCAGCAGCTTGGTCTGGGGGAGGAATGGCTACACCTTC
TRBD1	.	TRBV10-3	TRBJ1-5	CAISVDRGGQPQHF	TGTGCCATCAGCGTTGACAGGGGGGGTCAGCCCCAGCATTTT
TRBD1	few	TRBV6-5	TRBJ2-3	CASSPPGQGSDTQYF	TGTGCCAGCAGTCCACCGGGACAGGGGTCAGATACGCAGTATTTT
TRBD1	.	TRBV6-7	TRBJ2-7	CASSYSSQDRGLYEQYF	TGTGCCAGCAGTTACTCGAGTCAGGACAGGGGTTTGTACGAGCAGTACTTC
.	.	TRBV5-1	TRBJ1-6	CASSLGGRLDSPLHF	TGCGCCAGCAGCTTGGGCGGGAGATTGGATTCACCCCTCCACTTT
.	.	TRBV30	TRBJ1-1	CAWSVHSSDTEAFF	TGTGCCTGGAGTGTACATAGCTCCGACACTGAAGCTTTCTTT
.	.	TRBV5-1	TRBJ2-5	CASSYGGQETQYF	TGCGCCAGCAGCTATGGCGGGCAGGAGACCCAGTACTTC
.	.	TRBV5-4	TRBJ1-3	CASSLVGLSSGNTIYF	TGTGCCAGCAGCTTGGTGGGCTTGAGCTCTGGAAACACCATATATTTT
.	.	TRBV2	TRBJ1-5	CASSGEAGNSNQPQHF	TGTGCCAGCAGTGGAGAGGCGGGGAATAGCAATCAGCCCCAGCATTTT